This T cell receptor beta chain appears in the sequencing data of a study of blood T cells in healthy people across ages. With respect to this clonotype: Its specificity is not known.

The CDR3 has 15 amino acids. Trimming at V came to 1 base and at J to 2 bases, leaving 3 bases not matched to a gene. Germline V lookup: CDR1 SGHVS, CDR2 FQNEAQ. PCR was performed a second time for roughly 7 to 12 cycles using a sample-barcoded 5' primer and a J-beta primer mix. The template-switch adaptor was a 5' adaptor with 12 random nucleotides. It tagged each cDNA molecule. Every sample gave at least 2.5 million paired-end reads containing CDR3. Using its own MiXCR run on the 5' RACE reads, TCRdb lists one record per CDR3 protein. The profile shows approximately 940,000 distinct CDR3 sequences, approximately 49% of them singletons. Findings and limits, study-wide: Researchers deemed the diversity estimates from one million T cells underestimates.

The chain employs TRBV7-8 and TRBJ2-7; 9 nucleotides line up with TRBD2. This TCR came from a young man in good health. Sequenced sample: blood. CDR3 protein: CASSLGSSGAYEQYF. Written as DNA, the CDR3 is TGTGCCAGCAGCTTAGGGTCTAGCGGGGCCTACGAGCAGTACTTC.